This T cell receptor (beta chain) was recorded in a study of T cell responses to AZD1222 COVID-19 vaccine. As concerns this clone: Its antigen remains unknown.

Produced via immunoSEQ multiplex PCR; TCRdb's table is partial and in-frame only. The data contain around 130,000 clones, roughly nine tenths of them singletons. Whole-study findings and limits: Only six AZD1222 recipients tested seropositive at baseline. Following two doses of AZD1222, Spike-specific TCR breadth and depth rose.

The input for sequencing was peripheral blood, taken on day 0 of AZD1222 vaccination. The receptor comes from an adult in good health.

The DNA of the CDR3 is TGTGCCAGCAGCGGTCACAGGGGGGACTATGGCTACACCTTC. It codes for CASSGHRGDYGYTF. This sequence joins TRBV5-4 and TRBJ1-2; TRBD1 matches at 8 bases. The CDR3 runs 14 residues. CDR1 and CDR2 (germline): SGHNT, YYREEE (reference sequence). With V trimmed by 4 bases and J by 3 bases, 5 bases remained unmatched.